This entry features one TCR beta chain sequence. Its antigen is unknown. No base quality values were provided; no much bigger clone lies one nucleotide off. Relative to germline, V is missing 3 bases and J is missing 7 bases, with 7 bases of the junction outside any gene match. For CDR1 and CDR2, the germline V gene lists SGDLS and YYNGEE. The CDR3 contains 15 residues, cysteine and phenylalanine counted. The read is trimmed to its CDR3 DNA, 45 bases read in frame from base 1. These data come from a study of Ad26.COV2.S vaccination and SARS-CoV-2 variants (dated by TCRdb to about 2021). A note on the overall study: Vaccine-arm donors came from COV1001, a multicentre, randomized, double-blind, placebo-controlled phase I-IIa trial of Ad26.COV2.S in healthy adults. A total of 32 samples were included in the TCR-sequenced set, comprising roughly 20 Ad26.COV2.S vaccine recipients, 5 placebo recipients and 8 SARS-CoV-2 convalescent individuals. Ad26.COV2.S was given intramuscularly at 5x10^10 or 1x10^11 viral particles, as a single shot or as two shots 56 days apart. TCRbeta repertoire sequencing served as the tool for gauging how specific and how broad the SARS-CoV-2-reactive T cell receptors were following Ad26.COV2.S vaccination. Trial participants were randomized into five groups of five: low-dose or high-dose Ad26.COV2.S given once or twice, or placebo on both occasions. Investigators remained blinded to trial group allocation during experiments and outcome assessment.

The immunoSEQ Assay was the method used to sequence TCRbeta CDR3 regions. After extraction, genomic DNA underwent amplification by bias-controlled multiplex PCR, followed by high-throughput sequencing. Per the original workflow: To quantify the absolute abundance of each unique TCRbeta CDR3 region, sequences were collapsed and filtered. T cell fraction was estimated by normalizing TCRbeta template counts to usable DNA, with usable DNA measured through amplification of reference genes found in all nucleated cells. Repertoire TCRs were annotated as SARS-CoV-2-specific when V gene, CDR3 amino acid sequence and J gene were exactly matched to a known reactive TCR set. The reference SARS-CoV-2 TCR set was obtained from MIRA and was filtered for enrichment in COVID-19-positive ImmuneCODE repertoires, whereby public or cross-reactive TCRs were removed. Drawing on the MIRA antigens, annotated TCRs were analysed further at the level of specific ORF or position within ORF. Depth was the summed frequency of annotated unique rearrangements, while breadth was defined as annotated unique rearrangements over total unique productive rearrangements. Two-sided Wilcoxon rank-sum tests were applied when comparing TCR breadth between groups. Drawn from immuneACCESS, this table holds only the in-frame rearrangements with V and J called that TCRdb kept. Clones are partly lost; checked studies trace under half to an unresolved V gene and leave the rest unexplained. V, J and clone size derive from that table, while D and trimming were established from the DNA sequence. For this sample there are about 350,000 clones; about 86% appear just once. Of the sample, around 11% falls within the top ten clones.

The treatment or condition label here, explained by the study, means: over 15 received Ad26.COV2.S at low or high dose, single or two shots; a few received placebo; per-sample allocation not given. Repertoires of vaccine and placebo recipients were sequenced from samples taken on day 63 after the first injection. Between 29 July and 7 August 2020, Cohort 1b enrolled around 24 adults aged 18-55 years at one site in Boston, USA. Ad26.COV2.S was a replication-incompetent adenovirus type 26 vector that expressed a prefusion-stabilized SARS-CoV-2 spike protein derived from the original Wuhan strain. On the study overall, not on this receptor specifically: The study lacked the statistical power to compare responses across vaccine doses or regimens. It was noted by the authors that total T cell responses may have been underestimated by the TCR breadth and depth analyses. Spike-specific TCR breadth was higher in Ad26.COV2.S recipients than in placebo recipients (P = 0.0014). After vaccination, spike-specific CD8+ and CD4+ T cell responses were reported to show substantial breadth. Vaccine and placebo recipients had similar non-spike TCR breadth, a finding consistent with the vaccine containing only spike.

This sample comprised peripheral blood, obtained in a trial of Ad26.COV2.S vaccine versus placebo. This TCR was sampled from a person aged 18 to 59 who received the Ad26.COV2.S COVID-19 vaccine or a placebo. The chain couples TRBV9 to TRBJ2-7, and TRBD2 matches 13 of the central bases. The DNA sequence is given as TGTGCCAGCAGCGGGGGGACTAGCGGGACGGGAGAGCAGTACTTC. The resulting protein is CASSGGTSGTGEQYF.